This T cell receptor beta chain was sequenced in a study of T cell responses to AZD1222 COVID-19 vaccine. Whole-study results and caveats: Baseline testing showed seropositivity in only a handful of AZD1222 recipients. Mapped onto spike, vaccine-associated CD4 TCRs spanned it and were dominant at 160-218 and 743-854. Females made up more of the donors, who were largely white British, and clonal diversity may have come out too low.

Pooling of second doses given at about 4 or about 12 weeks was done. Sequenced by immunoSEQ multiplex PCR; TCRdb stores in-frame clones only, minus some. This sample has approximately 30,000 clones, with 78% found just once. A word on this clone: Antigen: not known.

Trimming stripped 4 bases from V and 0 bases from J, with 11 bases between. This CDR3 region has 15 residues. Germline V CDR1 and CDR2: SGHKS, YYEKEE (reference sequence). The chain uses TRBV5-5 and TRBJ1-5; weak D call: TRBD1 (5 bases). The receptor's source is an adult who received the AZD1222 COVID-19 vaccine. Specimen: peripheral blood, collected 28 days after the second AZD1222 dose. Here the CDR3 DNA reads TGTGCCAGCAGCACGGGGCAAAATAGCAATCAGCCCCAGCATTTT. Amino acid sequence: CASSTGQNSNQPQHF.